Listed below are T cell receptor beta chains from one sample, sequenced in a study of Ad26.COV2.S vaccination and SARS-CoV-2 variants. Method: immunoSEQ multiplex PCR; TCRdb's copy keeps in-frame clones and lacks some. The repertoire holds around 320,000 clones, with 85% as singletons. Sequences were derived from peripheral blood, sampled in a trial of Ad26.COV2.S vaccine versus placebo. These receptors were obtained from a person aged 18 to 65 who received the Ad26.COV2.S COVID-19 vaccine or a placebo. Both conserved end residues are part of each CDR3. D genes are given only for firm matches. Clone size, where shown, is once, few, many, or a class for clones that have expanded.

CDR3,DNA,J,size,D,V
CASRMDPLANYGYTF,TGTGCCAGCCGCATGGACCCTCTGGCGAACTATGGCTACACCTTC,TRBJ1-2,-,-,TRBV28
CASSLARTSEKETQYF,TGTGCCAGCAGCTTAGCGCGGACTAGCGAAAAAGAGACCCAGTACTTC,TRBJ2-5,-,TRBD2,TRBV11-1
CASLGGGTGELFF,TGCGCCAGCCTGGGTGGTGGGACCGGGGAGCTGTTTTTT,TRBJ2-2,-,-,TRBV23-1
CASSAGPTDTQYF,TGCGCCAGCAGCGCCGGACCGACAGATACGCAGTATTTT,TRBJ2-3,-,-,TRBV10-1
CASSEGPRLYGYTF,TGTGCCAGCAGTGAAGGTCCGAGGCTCTATGGCTACACCTTC,TRBJ1-2,-,-,TRBV6-1
CASGEHQETQYF,TGTGCCAGTGGGGAACACCAAGAGACCCAGTACTTC,TRBJ2-5,-,-,TRBV19
CASSIRQGHEQYF,TGTGCCAGCAGTATCCGACAGGGCCACGAGCAGTACTTC,TRBJ2-7,-,TRBD1,TRBV27
CSAEILGQQETQYF,TGCAGCGCTGAGATATTAGGGCAGCAAGAGACCCAGTACTTC,TRBJ2-5,-,-,TRBV29-1
CASSPHRVRALHF,TGTGCCAGCAGTCCACACAGGGTCCGGGCCCTCCACTTT,TRBJ1-6,-,-,TRBV27
CASGWGAGMDNEQFF,TGTGCCAGCGGGTGGGGGGCAGGGATGGATAATGAGCAGTTCTTC,TRBJ2-1,-,-,TRBV27
CASSQDNRGSGYTF,TGTGCCAGCAGCCAAGATAACAGGGGAAGCGGCTACACCTTC,TRBJ1-2,-,TRBD1,TRBV3-1/TRBV3-2
CASSLLGFYGYTF,TGTGCCAGCAGTTTATTGGGGTTCTATGGCTACACCTTC,TRBJ1-2,-,-,TRBV28
CASSVGQGAYEQYF,TGTGCCAGCAGCGTCGGACAGGGGGCTTACGAGCAGTACTTC,TRBJ2-7,-,TRBD1,TRBV9
CASSYSGANTGELFF,TGTGCCAGCAGTTACTCCGGGGCGAACACCGGGGAGCTGTTTTTT,TRBJ2-2,once,-,TRBV6-5
CASSQDRTVQETQYF,TGCGCCAGCAGCCAAGATCGGACAGTCCAAGAGACCCAGTACTTC,TRBJ2-5,-,-,TRBV4-1
CASSLVAGQSMNTEAFF,TGTGCCAGCAGTTTAGTAGCGGGACAGTCAATGAACACTGAAGCTTTCTTT,TRBJ1-1,-,TRBD1,TRBV28
CASSLRTEVLNQPQHF,TGTGCCAGCAGCTTAAGGACAGAAGTTCTCAATCAGCCCCAGCATTTT,TRBJ1-5,-,-,TRBV11-3
CASSFPENTEAFF,TGCGCCAGCAGCTTTCCCGAGAACACTGAAGCTTTCTTT,TRBJ1-1,-,-,TRBV5-1
CASSHSRHTGAGELFF,TGCGCCAGCAGCCACTCTCGACATACAGGGGCCGGGGAGCTGTTTTTT,TRBJ2-2,-,TRBD1,TRBV4-1
CASSLREGLREKLFF,TGTGCCAGCAGCCTTAGGGAGGGCCTAAGGGAAAAACTGTTTTTT,TRBJ1-4,-,-,TRBV7-9
CASSWRSTYEQYF,TGTGCCAGCAGTTGGCGGAGTACCTACGAGCAGTACTTC,TRBJ2-7,once,-,TRBV27
CASSLTEGEQYF,TGCGCCAGCAGCTTGACGGAAGGCGAGCAGTACTTC,TRBJ2-7,once,-,TRBV5-1
CASSLATAWDLRYGYTF,TGTGCCAGCAGCTTAGCCACAGCATGGGACCTCCGTTATGGCTACACCTTC,TRBJ1-2,-,-,TRBV7-2
CASSSLQGTAGNTIYF,TGCGCCAGCAGCTCGCTACAGGGTACAGCTGGAAACACCATATATTTT,TRBJ1-3,few,-,TRBV5-1
CATPSSQGYEQYF,TGTGCCACCCCATCCTCCCAGGGCTACGAGCAGTACTTC,TRBJ2-7,-,-,TRBV19
CASSLSGYSNQPQHF,TGCGCCAGCAGCTTAAGCGGCTATAGCAATCAGCCCCAGCATTTT,TRBJ1-5,-,-,TRBV5-1
CASRDRGGYTF,TGTGCCAGCAGAGACAGGGGAGGCTACACCTTC,TRBJ1-2,-,TRBD1,TRBV27
CASSLRGTEAFF,TGTGCCAGCAGCTTGAGAGGGACTGAAGCTTTCTTT,TRBJ1-1,few,-,TRBV28
CASSLWAAEQFF,TGTGCCAGCAGCTTATGGGCCGCTGAGCAGTTCTTC,TRBJ2-1,-,-,TRBV7-2
CASSPQGREQYF,TGTGCCAGCAGCCCCCAGGGGCGAGAGCAGTACTTC,TRBJ2-7,-,-,TRBV3-1/TRBV3-2
CASSSSAARGGNYGYTF,TGTGCCAGCAGTTCCTCGGCGGCCAGAGGGGGGAACTATGGCTACACCTTC,TRBJ1-2,-,-,TRBV28
CAISDIAGSTDTQYF,TGTGCCATCAGTGATATCGCGGGGAGCACAGATACGCAGTATTTT,TRBJ2-3,-,-,TRBV10-3
CASSQVTGSETQYF,TGTGCCAGCAGCCAAGTCACAGGGTCGGAGACCCAGTACTTC,TRBJ2-5,-,-,TRBV3-1/TRBV3-2
CASSEIDGEDTQYF,TGTGCCAGCAGTGAAATTGACGGGGAAGATACGCAGTATTTT,TRBJ2-3,-,-,TRBV6-1
CASSFRSASSYNSPLHF,TGTGCCAGCAGCTTCCGATCGGCGAGCTCCTATAATTCACCCCTCCACTTT,TRBJ1-6,-,-,TRBV7-2
CASSLGTGDNSPLHF,TGCGCCAGCAGCCTAGGGACAGGGGACAATTCACCCCTCCACTTT,TRBJ1-6,-,TRBD1,TRBV5-1
CASTRFGMSTGELFF,TGTGCCAGCACCCGATTTGGGATGAGCACCGGGGAGCTGTTTTTT,TRBJ2-2,-,-,TRBV5-4
CASSETSGGLEQFF,TGTGCCAGCAGTGAAACTAGCGGGGGGCTTGAGCAGTTCTTC,TRBJ2-1,-,TRBD2,TRBV6-1
CASSATQGNSPLHF,TGTGCCAGCAGCGCCACACAGGGGAATTCACCCCTCCACTTT,TRBJ1-6,-,TRBD1,TRBV7-6
CASSSLTGREKLFF,TGTGCCAGCAGTTCCCTGACAGGGCGGGAAAAACTGTTTTTT,TRBJ1-4,-,TRBD1,TRBV27
CASSSGTNQPQHF,TGTGCCAGCAGCTCGGGGACTAATCAGCCCCAGCATTTT,TRBJ1-5,-,-,TRBV11-2
CASSFAAAPETQYF,TGTGCCAGCAGTTTCGCTGCGGCCCCGGAGACCCAGTACTTC,TRBJ2-5,-,-,TRBV7-9
CASSSRQGMNTEAFF,TGTGCCAGCAGTTCAAGACAGGGAATGAACACTGAAGCTTTCTTT,TRBJ1-1,-,TRBD1,TRBV7-6
CASSLDTQGGTGELFF,TGTGCCAGCAGCTTGGATACACAGGGTGGCACCGGGGAGCTGTTTTTT,TRBJ2-2,-,-,TRBV5-5
CASTRDRGAGEQYF,TGTGCCAGCACTCGGGACAGGGGGGCGGGTGAGCAGTACTTC,TRBJ2-7,-,TRBD1,TRBV2
CASSPDRPRSYEQYF,TGTGCCAGTAGTCCTGACAGGCCGCGCTCCTACGAGCAGTACTTC,TRBJ2-7,once,-,TRBV19
CASSPLQGGNTEAFF,TGTGCCAGCAGCCCTCTACAGGGGGGGAACACTGAAGCTTTCTTT,TRBJ1-1,once,TRBD1,TRBV7-9
CAWSVRRGQAFF,TGTGCCTGGAGTGTACGCAGGGGGCAAGCTTTCTTT,TRBJ1-1,-,TRBD1,TRBV30
CASSSPGQGAYEQYF,TGTGCCAGCAGCTCTCCGGGACAGGGGGCCTACGAGCAGTACTTC,TRBJ2-7,-,TRBD1,TRBV7-9
CASSEPDSGNYGYTF,TGTGCCAGCAGCGAACCGGACTCGGGGAACTATGGCTACACCTTC,TRBJ1-2,-,-,TRBV7-9
CASTPLGNPNNEQFF,TGCGCCAGTACACCCCTGGGTAATCCCAACAATGAGCAGTTCTTC,TRBJ2-1,-,-,TRBV5-1
CASGGRAGKTQYF,TGTGCCAGCGGCGGCCGGGCCGGAAAGACCCAGTACTTC,TRBJ2-5,-,-,TRBV7-2
CSAGGGKETQYF,TGCAGCGCTGGAGGGGGGAAGGAGACCCAGTACTTC,TRBJ2-5,many,-,TRBV29-1
CASSPQQQGSGANVLTF,TGTGCCAGCAGTCCTCAACAACAGGGGTCCGGGGCCAACGTCCTGACTTTC,TRBJ2-6,-,TRBD1,TRBV6-6
CASSQTSGGNEQYF,TGTGCCAGCAGCCAGACTAGCGGGGGGAACGAGCAGTACTTC,TRBJ2-7,-,TRBD2,TRBV3-1/TRBV3-2